Presented here are 2 T cell receptor beta chains from one specimen sequenced in a study of blood T cell repertoires in COVID-19. Data came from immunoSEQ multiplex PCR; TCRdb stores just in-frame clones and leaves some out. There are 130,000 or so clones in the sample; approximately 90% occur only once, and 15% to 20% lies in the top ten. The specimen sequenced was peripheral blood. The receptors come from a man aged 50 to 59 with active or convalescent COVID-19.

This chain joins TRBV11-2 and TRBJ2-7, with 7 bases aligning to TRBD2. V dropped 1 base and J dropped 2; count of bases not matched to a gene: 2. The CDR3 spans 14 residues. CDR1 and CDR2 from the germline V gene are SGHAT and FQNNGV. The CDR3 is CASSLAGRTYEQYF. For the CDR3, the DNA is TGTGCCAGCAGCTTAGCCGGGAGGACCTACGAGCAGTACTTC.

The chain employs TRBV10-2 and TRBJ2-5, with 7 positions matching TRBD1. Germline lookup yields CDR1 WSHSY and CDR2 SAAADI. The V gene end was trimmed by 6 bases and the J gene end by 8 bases; junction bases not matched to a gene: 15. The CDR3 covers 15 residues. CDR3 DNA: TGCGCCAGCAGAGGGACAGCACTCTCCCAAGGTACCCAGTACTTC. Protein: CASRGTALSQGTQYF.